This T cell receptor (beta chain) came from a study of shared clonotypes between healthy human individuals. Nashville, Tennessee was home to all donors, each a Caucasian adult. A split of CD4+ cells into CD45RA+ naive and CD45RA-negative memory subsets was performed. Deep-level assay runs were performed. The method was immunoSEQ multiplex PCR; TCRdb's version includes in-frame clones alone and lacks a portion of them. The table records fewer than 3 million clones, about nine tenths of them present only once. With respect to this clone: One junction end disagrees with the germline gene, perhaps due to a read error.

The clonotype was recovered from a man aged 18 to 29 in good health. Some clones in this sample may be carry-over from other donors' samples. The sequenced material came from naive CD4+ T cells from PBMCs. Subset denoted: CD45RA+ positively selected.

CDR3 sequence reads: CASSGGPHYEQYF. The CDR3 DNA is TGTGCCAGCAGCGGGGGGCCACACTACGAGCAGTACTTC. The chain has TRBV5-1 and TRBJ2-7; 9 nucleotides align to TRBD2. Germline V gives CDR1 SGHRS, CDR2 YFSETQ. This CDR3 contains 13 residues.